The rows below give T cell receptor beta chains drawn from one sample of a study of T cells in localized non-small cell lung cancer. The method was immunoSEQ multiplex PCR; TCRdb's version includes in-frame clones alone and lacks a portion of them. This table has approximately 140,000 clones, 80% to 90% appearing once. The material was peripheral blood, obtained before any cancer treatment. The receptor set was obtained from a female donor of 60 years or more with stage I lung adenocarcinoma. CDR3s include the opening cysteine and the closing phenylalanine or tryptophan. Each record gives: CDR3 DNA, CDR3 protein, clone size, CDR3 length, D gene, J gene, V gene. The D gene is left open where the match is weak. The listing skips clone size in some rows; elsewhere it reads once, few, many or a size class.

DNA: TGTGCCAGCAGCTTCCAACTCGCCCCGACTAGCGGCTCCTACGAGCAGTACTTC; CDR3: CASSFQLAPTSGSYEQYF; size: -; length: 18; D: TRBD2; J: TRBJ2-7; V: TRBV7-6
DNA: TGTGCCAGCGCAGGCCTGGGGGGGAACACTGAAGCTTTCTTT; CDR3: CASAGLGGNTEAFF; size: -; length: 14; D: -; J: TRBJ1-1; V: TRBV25-1
DNA: TGCAGCGTCCGGGCGGAGCCATTCGCTGAGCAGTTCTTC; CDR3: CSVRAEPFAEQFF; size: few; length: 13; D: -; J: TRBJ2-1; V: TRBV29-1
DNA: TGCGCCAGCAGCTCGACCCTGTACCAAGAGACCCAGTACTTC; CDR3: CASSSTLYQETQYF; size: -; length: 14; D: -; J: TRBJ2-5; V: TRBV5-1
DNA: TGTGCCAGCAGCTTGGGTGTGTACCAAGAGACCCAGTACTTC; CDR3: CASSLGVYQETQYF; size: -; length: 14; D: -; J: TRBJ2-5; V: TRBV5-8
DNA: TGCGCCAGCAGCGGCAGGGGGAAGAGCGCAACTAATGAAAAACTGTTTTTT; CDR3: CASSGRGKSATNEKLFF; size: -; length: 17; D: TRBD1; J: TRBJ1-4; V: TRBV5-1
DNA: TGTGCCAGCAGCAATGGAGCGTCCCACTACGAGCAGTACTTC; CDR3: CASSNGASHYEQYF; size: -; length: 14; D: -; J: TRBJ2-7; V: TRBV5-6
DNA: TGCGCCAGCAGCTTGGGGGGATTGAGTGGGGACACCCCCTACGAGCAGTACTTC; CDR3: CASSLGGLSGDTPYEQYF; size: -; length: 18; D: -; J: TRBJ2-7; V: TRBV5-1
DNA: TGTGCCAGCAGCTTAGTGCAGGGTTCTGGCTATGGCTACACCTTC; CDR3: CASSLVQGSGYGYTF; size: -; length: 15; D: -; J: TRBJ1-2; V: TRBV11-2
DNA: TGTGCCAGCAGCTTCCTAGCGGTCCAAGAGACCCAGTACTTC; CDR3: CASSFLAVQETQYF; size: -; length: 14; D: TRBD2; J: TRBJ2-5; V: TRBV7-9
DNA: TGTGCCAGCAGCGTAGCCGCAGCTTATAATTCACCCCTCCACTTT; CDR3: CASSVAAAYNSPLHF; size: -; length: 15; D: -; J: TRBJ1-6; V: TRBV9
DNA: TGTGCCAGCTCCCCAGCCGGACAGGGCGCCGAAAAACTGTTTTTT; CDR3: CASSPAGQGAEKLFF; size: -; length: 15; D: TRBD1; J: TRBJ1-4; V: TRBV18
DNA: TGCGCCAGCAGCCCCGGGGGGCTCAATCAGCCCCAGCATTTT; CDR3: CASSPGGLNQPQHF; size: -; length: 14; D: -; J: TRBJ1-5; V: TRBV5-1
DNA: TGTGCCTGGAGTGTACATGGTAGTAGCTCCTACGAGCAGTACTTC; CDR3: CAWSVHGSSSYEQYF; size: -; length: 15; D: -; J: TRBJ2-7; V: TRBV30
DNA: TGTGCCAGCCAAGAAGGGGCCCAATACAATGAGCAGTTCTTC; CDR3: CASQEGAQYNEQFF; size: once; length: 14; D: -; J: TRBJ2-1; V: TRBV2
DNA: TGTGCCAGCTCACCACAGGGTGGGAATTACAATGAGCAGTTCTTC; CDR3: CASSPQGGNYNEQFF; size: -; length: 15; D: -; J: TRBJ2-1; V: TRBV18
DNA: TGTGCCAGCAGTCTCGAAAATACAGGAGTTTTGGACGAGCAGTACTTC; CDR3: CASSLENTGVLDEQYF; size: once; length: 16; D: -; J: TRBJ2-7; V: TRBV2
DNA: TGTGCCAGCAGTTTGGGGCAATTCTCTCAGCCCCAGCATTTT; CDR3: CASSLGQFSQPQHF; size: -; length: 14; D: -; J: TRBJ1-5; V: TRBV28
DNA: TGTGCCAGCAGCAAGCAGGGCCAGGTCTTAGAGACCCAGTACTTC; CDR3: CASSKQGQVLETQYF; size: -; length: 15; D: -; J: TRBJ2-5; V: TRBV5-8
DNA: TGTGCCAGCAGCCTTACTGGGGCCAACGTCCTGACTTTC; CDR3: CASSLTGANVLTF; size: -; length: 13; D: -; J: TRBJ2-6; V: TRBV5-4
DNA: TGTGCCAGCAGCCCGGGACTAGCGGGAGATATGGGCGGGGAGCTGTTTTTT; CDR3: CASSPGLAGDMGGELFF; size: -; length: 17; D: TRBD2; J: TRBJ2-2; V: TRBV7-8
DNA: TGCGCCAGCAGTGAGGGGACTAGCGCCTTTAAGGACATTCAGTACTTC; CDR3: CASSEGTSAFKDIQYF; size: -; length: 16; D: TRBD2; J: TRBJ2-4; V: TRBV10-1
DNA: TGCAGCACCCACAGCTACAATGAGCAGTTCTTC; CDR3: CSTHSYNEQFF; size: -; length: 11; D: -; J: TRBJ2-1; V: TRBV29-1
DNA: TGTGCCAGCAGTTTAGGGGGGCAGGGTACAGATACGCAGTATTTT; CDR3: CASSLGGQGTDTQYF; size: -; length: 15; D: -; J: TRBJ2-3; V: TRBV28
DNA: TGCGCCAGCAGCTTGGTTGGAGGGTTGGATGAGCAGTTCTTC; CDR3: CASSLVGGLDEQFF; size: -; length: 14; D: -; J: TRBJ2-1; V: TRBV5-1
DNA: TGTGCCAGCAGGCAAACAGGGGACTCTGGAAACACCATATATTTT; CDR3: CASRQTGDSGNTIYF; size: -; length: 15; D: TRBD1; J: TRBJ1-3; V: TRBV6-5
DNA: TGTGCCAGCAGCTTAGGTCCCACGACTGGAAACACCATATATTTT; CDR3: CASSLGPTTGNTIYF; size: -; length: 15; D: -; J: TRBJ1-3; V: TRBV7-2
DNA: TGTGCCAGTAGTATATTTCCCGGGACGGAAATAGGGGGCTACACCTTC; CDR3: CASSIFPGTEIGGYTF; size: -; length: 16; D: -; J: TRBJ1-2; V: TRBV19
DNA: TGTGCCAGCAGACAGACAGGGCGGATGAACACTGAAGCTTTCTTT; CDR3: CASRQTGRMNTEAFF; size: -; length: 15; D: TRBD1; J: TRBJ1-1; V: TRBV28
DNA: TGTGCCAGTAGTCCCCCGACGGGACTAGCGGGAGCCGTCCCGGAGACCCAGTACTTC; CDR3: CASSPPTGLAGAVPETQYF; size: -; length: 19; D: TRBD2; J: TRBJ2-5; V: TRBV19
DNA: TGTGCCAGCACCCCTGACAGGGTAGAGATCTATGGCTACACCTTC; CDR3: CASTPDRVEIYGYTF; size: -; length: 15; D: TRBD1; J: TRBJ1-2; V: TRBV28
DNA: TGTGCCAGCCGACTTGGACTAGGATTTGTTGGTGAGCAGTTCTTC; CDR3: CASRLGLGFVGEQFF; size: -; length: 15; D: TRBD2; J: TRBJ2-1; V: TRBV19
DNA: TGTGCCATCAGAAGAGGGGGCCTTACAGAAGAGACCCAGTACTTC; CDR3: CAIRRGGLTEETQYF; size: -; length: 15; D: TRBD1; J: TRBJ2-5; V: TRBV10-3
DNA: TGTGCCACCAGCAGAGACAGACTCCGCGGGGGGGGCTACACCTTC; CDR3: CATSRDRLRGGGYTF; size: -; length: 15; D: -; J: TRBJ1-2; V: TRBV15
DNA: TGTGCCAGCAGTTTAGGGGGGTCGCGCGGCTACACCTTC; CDR3: CASSLGGSRGYTF; size: -; length: 13; D: -; J: TRBJ1-2; V: TRBV28
DNA: TGTGCCAGCCGACAGTATATCACACAGTTAGATGGCTACACCTTC; CDR3: CASRQYITQLDGYTF; size: -; length: 15; D: -; J: TRBJ1-2; V: TRBV6-5
DNA: TGCAGCGTTGAAGAGGACAGGTATGAGGCTTTCTTT; CDR3: CSVEEDRYEAFF; size: -; length: 12; D: TRBD1; J: TRBJ1-1; V: TRBV29-1
DNA: TGTACCACTGGAGGTCGGGCTAATGAAAAACTGTTTTTT; CDR3: CTTGGRANEKLFF; size: -; length: 13; D: -; J: TRBJ1-4; V: TRBV28
DNA: TGTGCCAGCAGCGTAGCTCCAGGGGATGGCACTGAAGCTTTCTTT; CDR3: CASSVAPGDGTEAFF; size: -; length: 15; D: -; J: TRBJ1-1; V: TRBV9
DNA: TGTGCCTGGACTAGACTAGGAGTTCTCACCGGGGAGCTGTTTTTT; CDR3: CAWTRLGVLTGELFF; size: -; length: 15; D: -; J: TRBJ2-2; V: TRBV30
DNA: TGTGCCAGTAGTCCCGGGGGCTCCTACAATGAGCAGTTCTTC; CDR3: CASSPGGSYNEQFF; size: -; length: 14; D: -; J: TRBJ2-1; V: TRBV19
DNA: TGTGCCAGCAGCGTTGGAAGCACCGGGGAGCTGTTTTTT; CDR3: CASSVGSTGELFF; size: once; length: 13; D: -; J: TRBJ2-2; V: TRBV9
DNA: TGCGCCAGCAGCCGAGCGACTAGCCCTATTGAGCAGTACTTC; CDR3: CASSRATSPIEQYF; size: -; length: 14; D: TRBD2; J: TRBJ2-7; V: TRBV5-1
DNA: TGTGCCAGCTCACCCCTAGCGGGACGATCCTACGAGCAGTACTTC; CDR3: CASSPLAGRSYEQYF; size: once; length: 15; D: TRBD2; J: TRBJ2-7; V: TRBV18
DNA: TGTGCCAGCAGTGGACAGGGTTTCGCAGATACGCAGTATTTT; CDR3: CASSGQGFADTQYF; size: -; length: 14; D: TRBD1; J: TRBJ2-3; V: TRBV6-1
DNA: TGTGCCAGCAGTGTGAGGGTAGACAATGAGCAGTTCTTC; CDR3: CASSVRVDNEQFF; size: -; length: 13; D: -; J: TRBJ2-1; V: TRBV2
DNA: TGTGCCAGCAGTGAGTGGGACACCCAAGAGACCCAGTACTTC; CDR3: CASSEWDTQETQYF; size: -; length: 14; D: -; J: TRBJ2-5; V: TRBV2
DNA: TGCGCCAGCAGCCGGGACCTTCAGTACTTC; CDR3: CASSRDLQYF; size: -; length: 10; D: -; J: TRBJ2-7; V: TRBV5-1
DNA: TGCGCCAGCAGCTTCCCGGGGAATGAGCAGTTCTTC; CDR3: CASSFPGNEQFF; size: -; length: 12; D: -; J: TRBJ2-1; V: TRBV5-1
DNA: TGTGCCAGCTTACCCCGGGCTCCGCCGCAGCCCCAGCATTTT; CDR3: CASLPRAPPQPQHF; size: -; length: 14; D: -; J: TRBJ1-5; V: TRBV2
DNA: TGTGCCAGCAGCGTAGCACAGGGGACTAATGAGCAGTTCTTC; CDR3: CASSVAQGTNEQFF; size: -; length: 14; D: -; J: TRBJ2-1; V: TRBV9
DNA: TGTGCCAGCAGAAAGAGAAATGAGCAGTTCTTC; CDR3: CASRKRNEQFF; size: -; length: 11; D: -; J: TRBJ2-1; V: TRBV6-5
DNA: TGTGCCAGTAGTACCCCAGGTTTGGGCAGGGCGAACACCGGGGAGCTGTTTTTT; CDR3: CASSTPGLGRANTGELFF; size: -; length: 18; D: -; J: TRBJ2-2; V: TRBV19
DNA: TGTGCCAGCTCATTAGCGGGAGGCTACAATGAGCAGTTCTTC; CDR3: CASSLAGGYNEQFF; size: -; length: 14; D: TRBD2; J: TRBJ2-1; V: TRBV18
DNA: TGTGCCAGCAGTTACACGAGGGGACAGGGCGGCTACACCTTC; CDR3: CASSYTRGQGGYTF; size: -; length: 14; D: TRBD1; J: TRBJ1-2; V: TRBV6-5
DNA: TGTGCCAGCAGCTTGGATGGCGTCTTGAACATTCAGTACTTC; CDR3: CASSLDGVLNIQYF; size: -; length: 14; D: -; J: TRBJ2-4; V: TRBV5-5
DNA: TGCGCCAGCAGCTTGGCCGCTTCTGGGGCCAACGTCCTGACTTTC; CDR3: CASSLAASGANVLTF; size: -; length: 15; D: -; J: TRBJ2-6; V: TRBV5-1
DNA: TGTGCCAGCAGAAGCCAGGGTGAGACGCACTTT; CDR3: CASRSQGETHF; size: -; length: 11; D: -; J: TRBJ1-5; V: TRBV28
DNA: TGTGCCTGGAGTGTACGCCTGACTAGCGGGAAACATGAGCAGTTCTTC; CDR3: CAWSVRLTSGKHEQFF; size: -; length: 16; D: TRBD2; J: TRBJ2-1; V: TRBV30